The source of this T cell receptor beta chain is a study of shared clonotypes between healthy human individuals. Sequencing was performed with immunoSEQ multiplex PCR; in TCRdb, only in-frame clones are kept and a portion is missing. The top ten hold under 0.15% of the sample, which has over 2 million clones, 90% to 95% seen once. Germline values: CDR1 SGHDT, CDR2 YYEEEE. The V and J ends lost 0 bases and 2 bases respectively, with 12 bases between them. The CDR3 totals 15 residues. This clonotype was sampled from a man aged 18 to 30 in good health. Sample: naive CD4+ T cells sorted from blood. Documented subset: CD45RA+ positively selected. This chain joins TRBV5-6 and TRBJ2-7; no definite D call. CDR3 region: CASSLDSYATYEQYF. As DNA, the CDR3 is TGTGCCAGCAGCTTGGATTCTTACGCCACCTACGAGCAGTACTTC.